This T cell receptor beta chain originates from a study of metastatic and nonmetastatic thyroid tumors (dated by TCRdb to about 2020). Broadly, across the study: For patients with malignant and with benign thyroid disease, the researchers compared repertoires between peripheral blood samples and tumor or nodule tissue samples.

On this clone: This receptor's antigen is unknown. Base qualities are not recorded, but no much larger clone differs from it by a single base.

Results the study describes overall, beyond this receptor: In both blood and tumor samples, malignant tumors were reported to have significantly higher TCR beta diversity than benign nodules.

No treatment had been received by any patient before thyroid surgery. The study retrospectively analysed patient clinical samples collected from about 2012 to 2018 using T-cell receptor beta sequencing. Library preparation used PCR. Data came from an Illumina HiSeq 4000. The TCR beta-chain CDR3 region of each patient was profiled by high-throughput sequencing. The authors processed their data as follows. The researchers built a classifier to tell apart papillary thyroid cancer patients with distant metastasis, based on CDR3 differences among clinicopathological groups. The Shannon index was used to measure repertoire diversity, and the Morisita-Horn index was used to measure how similar tumor and blood repertoires were. TCRdb trimmed public reads at Q25 via fastp, called clones via MiXCR and kept in-frame beta chains. In this record, the V and J calls reflect TCRdb's handling and not the investigators' own analysis. This sample is represented by around 17,000 clones; approximately 31% of them were singletons. The ten largest clones add up to 13% of the sample.

The origin of this receptor is a male donor with papillary thyroid cancer or a benign thyroid nodule (not recorded which). Some clones in this sample may be carry-over from other donors' samples. Specimen: tumor tissue.

The DNA is as follows: TGTGCCAGCAGCGTAGAACAGGGAGGGGACAATGAGCAGTTCTTC. It translates to CASSVEQGGDNEQFF. Recombination linked TRBV9 to TRBJ2-1; the D gene is perhaps TRBD2, from 7 matching bases. CDR1 and CDR2 were assigned from the germline V gene as SGDLS and YYNGEE. There are 15 amino acids in the CDR3, from cysteine to phenylalanine inclusive. The CDR3 DNA has 45 bases and is translated from base 1. V drops 0 bases and J drops 5 bases, leaving 12 bases in between.